This TCR beta chain appears in the sequencing data of a study of cytomegalovirus exposure and HLA in healthy donors. Study-wide findings and caveats: HLA allele associations emerged for about 18,000 TCR beta sequences in a later analysis, at 0.05 false discovery rate.

With respect to this clone: The antigen is not known.

CDR1 and CDR2 from the germline V gene are SNHLY and FYNNEI. This CDR3 is 12 amino acids long. V shed 6 bases and J shed 3 bases, with 9 bases lying between them. As for the donors, each was a healthy bone marrow donor. Vbeta (60) and Jbeta (13) primers were used in the PCR. Repertoires were generated with immunoSEQ multiplex PCR, while TCRdb's copy carries only in-frame clones and drops some. The sample has approximately 160,000 clones, 55% to 70% seen once; the top ten hold around 3%. The chain has TRBV2 and TRBJ2-7; no reliable D call. The sequence was obtained from a woman in her 30s in good health and CMV-seropositive. Sequencing used PBMCs. In nucleotides, the CDR3 is TGTGCCAGCAGGTCCTCAGACTACGAGCAGTACTTC. This gives the protein CASRSSDYEQYF.